This note documents a single TCR beta chain sequence. The sample belongs to a study of CD8 T cells in Susac syndrome. Reverse transcription of roughly 0.5 to 1 ug RNA was carried out with random hexamers. TCRdb analysed the immunoSEQ multiplex PCR reads with MiXCR anew, one entry per CDR3 protein. The table has some 170,000 distinct CDR3 sequences, 85% to 95% seen once. Germline-derived CDR1 and CDR2 are SGHTA and FQGNSA. V lost 0 bases and J lost 4, with 12 bases in between. This CDR3 spans 15 amino acids. Bulk CD8+ and CD4+ cells came from magnetic negative isolation; CD8+ TEMRA by FACS. This chain links TRBV7-2 with TRBJ1-1; weak D call: TRBD1 (6 bases). Material for sequencing was CD4+ T cells from PBMCs. This clonotype was obtained from a human donor with Susac syndrome. CDR3 sequence reads: CASSLAWGAGTEAFF. CDR3 coding DNA: TGTGCCAGCAGCTTAGCCTGGGGGGCTGGCACTGAAGCTTTCTTT.